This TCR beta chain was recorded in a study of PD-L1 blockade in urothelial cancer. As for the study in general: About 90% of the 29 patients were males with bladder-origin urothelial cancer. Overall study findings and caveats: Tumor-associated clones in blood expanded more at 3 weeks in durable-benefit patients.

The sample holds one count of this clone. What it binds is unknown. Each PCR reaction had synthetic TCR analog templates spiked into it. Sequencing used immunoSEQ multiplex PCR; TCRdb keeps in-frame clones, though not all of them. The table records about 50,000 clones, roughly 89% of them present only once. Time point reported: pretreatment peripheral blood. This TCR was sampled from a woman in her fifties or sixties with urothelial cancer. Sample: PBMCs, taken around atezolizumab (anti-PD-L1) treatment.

For the CDR3, the DNA is TGTGCCAGCAACCTACTCTTTAGCGGTGAGCAGTTCTTC. This encodes CASNLLFSGEQFF. The rearrangement joins TRBV5-4 to TRBJ2-1; D might be TRBD2 (6 bases). Per germline, CDR1 SGHNT and CDR2 YYREEE (reference sequence). V gave up 6 bases and J gave up 9 bases, with 16 bases separating them. This CDR3 is built from 13 residues.